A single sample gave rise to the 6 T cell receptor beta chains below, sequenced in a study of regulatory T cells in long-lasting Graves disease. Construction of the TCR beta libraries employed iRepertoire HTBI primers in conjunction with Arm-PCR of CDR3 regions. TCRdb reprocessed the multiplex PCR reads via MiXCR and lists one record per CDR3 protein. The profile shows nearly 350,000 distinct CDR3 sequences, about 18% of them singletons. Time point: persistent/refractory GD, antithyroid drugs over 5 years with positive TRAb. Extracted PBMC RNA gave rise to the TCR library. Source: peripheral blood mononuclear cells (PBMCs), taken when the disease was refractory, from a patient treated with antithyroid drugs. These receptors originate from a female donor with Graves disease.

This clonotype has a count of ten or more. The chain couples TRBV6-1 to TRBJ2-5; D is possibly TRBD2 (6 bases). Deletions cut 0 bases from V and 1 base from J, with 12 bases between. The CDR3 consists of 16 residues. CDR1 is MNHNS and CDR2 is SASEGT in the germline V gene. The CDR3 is CASSEARQRVQETQYF. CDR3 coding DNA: TGTGCCAGCAGTGAAGCGCGTCAGCGGGTCCAAGAGACCCAGTACTTC.

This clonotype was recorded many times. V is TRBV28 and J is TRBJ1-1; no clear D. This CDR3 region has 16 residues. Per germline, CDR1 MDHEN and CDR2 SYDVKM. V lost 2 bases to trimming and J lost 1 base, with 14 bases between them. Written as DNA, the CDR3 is TGTGCCAGCAGTTTACGAGCCGAATCCCCGAACACTGAAGCTTTCTTT. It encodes CASSLRAESPNTEAFF.

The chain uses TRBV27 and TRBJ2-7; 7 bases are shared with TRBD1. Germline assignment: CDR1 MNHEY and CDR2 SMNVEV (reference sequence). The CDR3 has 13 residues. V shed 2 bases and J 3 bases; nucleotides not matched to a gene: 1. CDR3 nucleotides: TGTGCCAGCAGTTTACAGGGGGACTACGAGCAGTACTTC. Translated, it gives CASSLQGDYEQYF.

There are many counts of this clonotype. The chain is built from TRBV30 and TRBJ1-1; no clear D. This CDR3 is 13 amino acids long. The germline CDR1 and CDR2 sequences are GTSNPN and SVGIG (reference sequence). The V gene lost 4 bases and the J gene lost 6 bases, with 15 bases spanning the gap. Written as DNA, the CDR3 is TGTGCCTGGACGGAGGGCATGGAGCCTGAAGCTTTCTTT. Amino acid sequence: CAWTEGMEPEAFF. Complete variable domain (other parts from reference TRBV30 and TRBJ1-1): SQTIHQWPATLVQPVGSPLSLECTVEGTSNPNLYWYRQAAGRGLQLLFYSVGIGQISSEVPQNLSASRPQDRQFILSSKKLLLSDSGFYLCAWTEGMEPEAFFGQGTRLTVV.

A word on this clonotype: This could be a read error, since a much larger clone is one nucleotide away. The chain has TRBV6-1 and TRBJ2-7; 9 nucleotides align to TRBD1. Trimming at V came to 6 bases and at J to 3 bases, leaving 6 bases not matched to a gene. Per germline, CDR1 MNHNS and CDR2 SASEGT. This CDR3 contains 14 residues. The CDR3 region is CASSRDREGYEQYF. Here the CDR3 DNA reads TGTGCCAGCAGCAGGGACAGGGAAGGCTACGAGCAGTACTTC.

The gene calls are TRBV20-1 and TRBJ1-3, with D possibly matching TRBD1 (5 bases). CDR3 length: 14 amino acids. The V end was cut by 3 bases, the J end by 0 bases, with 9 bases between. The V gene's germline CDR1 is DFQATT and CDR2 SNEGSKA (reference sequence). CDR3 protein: CSASRDASGNTIYF. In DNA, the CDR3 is TGCAGTGCTAGCAGGGACGCCTCTGGAAACACCATATATTTT.